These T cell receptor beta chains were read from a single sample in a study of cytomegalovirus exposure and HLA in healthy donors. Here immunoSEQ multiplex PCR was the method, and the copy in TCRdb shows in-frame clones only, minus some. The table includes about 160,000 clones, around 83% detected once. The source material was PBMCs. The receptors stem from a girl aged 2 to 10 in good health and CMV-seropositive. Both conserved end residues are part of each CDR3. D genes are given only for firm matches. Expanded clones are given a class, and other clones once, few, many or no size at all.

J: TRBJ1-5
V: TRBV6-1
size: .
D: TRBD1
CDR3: CASTWSGQGNQPQHF
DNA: TGTGCCAGCACCTGGTCGGGACAGGGCAATCAGCCCCAGCATTTT

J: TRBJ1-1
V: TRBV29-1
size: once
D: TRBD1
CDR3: CSVASEGRGSIGTEAFF
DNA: TGCAGCGTTGCATCTGAGGGCAGGGGGTCGATAGGCACTGAAGCTTTCTTT

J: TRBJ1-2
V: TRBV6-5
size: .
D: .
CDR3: CASSYSDGGYYGYTF
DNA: TGTGCCAGCAGTTACTCAGACGGGGGGTACTATGGCTACACCTTC

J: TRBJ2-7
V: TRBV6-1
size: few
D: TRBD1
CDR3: CASSEEGASSYEQYF
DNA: TGTGCCAGCAGTGAAGAGGGGGCGAGCTCCTACGAGCAGTACTTC

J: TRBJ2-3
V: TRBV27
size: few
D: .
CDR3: CASSRQSTDTQYF
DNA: TGTGCCAGCAGCCGACAGTCCACAGATACGCAGTATTTT

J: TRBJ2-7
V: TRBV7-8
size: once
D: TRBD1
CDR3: CASSVGGTGAYEQYF
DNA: TGTGCCAGCAGCGTAGGAGGGACAGGGGCCTACGAGCAGTACTTC

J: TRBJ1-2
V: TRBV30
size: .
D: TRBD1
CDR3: CAWSEITGGNYGYTF
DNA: TGTGCCTGGAGTGAAATAACAGGGGGTAACTATGGCTACACCTTC

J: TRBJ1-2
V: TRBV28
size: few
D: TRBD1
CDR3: CASSFRGSYGYTF
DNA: TGTGCCAGCAGTTTCAGGGGGAGCTATGGCTACACCTTC

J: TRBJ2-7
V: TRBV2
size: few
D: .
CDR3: CASIESLGPEQYF
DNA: TGTGCCAGCATAGAGTCCCTAGGTCCCGAGCAGTACTTC

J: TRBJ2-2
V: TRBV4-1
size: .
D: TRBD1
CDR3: CASSRKRTGGNAGELFF
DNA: TGCGCCAGCAGTCGTAAACGGACAGGGGGCAACGCCGGGGAGCTGTTTTTT

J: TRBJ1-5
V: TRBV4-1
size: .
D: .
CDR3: CASSPQVGDQPQHF
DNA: TGCGCCAGCAGCCCCCAGGTCGGGGATCAGCCCCAGCATTTT

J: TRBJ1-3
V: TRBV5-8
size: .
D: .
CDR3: CASGKYGTPVRAGNTIYF
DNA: TGTGCCAGCGGGAAATACGGGACACCGGTTCGGGCTGGAAACACCATATATTTT

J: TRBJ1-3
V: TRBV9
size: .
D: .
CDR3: CASSVVAGSGNTIYF
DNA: TGTGCCAGCAGCGTAGTAGCGGGCTCTGGAAACACCATATATTTT

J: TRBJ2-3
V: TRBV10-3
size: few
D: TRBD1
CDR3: CAISEGTGHTDTQYF
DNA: TGTGCCATCAGTGAGGGGACAGGGCACACAGATACGCAGTATTTT

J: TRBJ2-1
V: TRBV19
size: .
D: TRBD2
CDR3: CASKWVAGASEQFF
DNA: TGTGCCAGTAAGTGGGTAGCGGGAGCTAGTGAGCAGTTCTTC

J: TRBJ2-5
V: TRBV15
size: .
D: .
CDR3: CATSRESSEGETQYF
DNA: TGTGCCACCAGCAGAGAATCCAGTGAGGGAGAGACCCAGTACTTC

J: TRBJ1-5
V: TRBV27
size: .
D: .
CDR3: CASSFGGYSNQPQHF
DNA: TGTGCCAGCAGTTTTGGCGGATATAGCAATCAGCCCCAGCATTTT

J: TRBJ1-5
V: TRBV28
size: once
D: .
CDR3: CASTMGAQPQHF
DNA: TGTGCCAGCACCATGGGGGCTCAGCCCCAGCATTTT

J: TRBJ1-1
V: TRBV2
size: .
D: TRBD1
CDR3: CASRTGTGGSVGEAFF
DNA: TGTGCCAGCAGGACCGGGACAGGGGGTTCGGTTGGTGAAGCTTTCTTT

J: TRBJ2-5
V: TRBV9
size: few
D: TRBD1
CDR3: CASSDWDRGGETQYF
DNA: TGTGCCAGCAGCGACTGGGACAGGGGTGGAGAGACCCAGTACTTC

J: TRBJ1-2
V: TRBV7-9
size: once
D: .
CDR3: CASSLESGGLYGYTF
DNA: TGTGCCAGCAGCTTAGAATCGGGCGGACTCTATGGCTACACCTTC

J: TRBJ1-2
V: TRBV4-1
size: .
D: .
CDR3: CASSPAALNYGYTF
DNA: TGCGCCAGCAGCCCCGCCGCCCTAAACTATGGCTACACCTTC

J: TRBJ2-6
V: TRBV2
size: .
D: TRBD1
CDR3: CASSEGDRARGANVLTF
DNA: TGTGCCAGCAGTGAGGGGGACAGGGCGAGGGGGGCCAACGTCCTGACTTTC

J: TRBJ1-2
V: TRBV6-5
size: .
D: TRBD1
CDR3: CASTRDSNYGYTF
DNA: TGTGCCAGCACCAGGGACAGTAACTATGGCTACACCTTC